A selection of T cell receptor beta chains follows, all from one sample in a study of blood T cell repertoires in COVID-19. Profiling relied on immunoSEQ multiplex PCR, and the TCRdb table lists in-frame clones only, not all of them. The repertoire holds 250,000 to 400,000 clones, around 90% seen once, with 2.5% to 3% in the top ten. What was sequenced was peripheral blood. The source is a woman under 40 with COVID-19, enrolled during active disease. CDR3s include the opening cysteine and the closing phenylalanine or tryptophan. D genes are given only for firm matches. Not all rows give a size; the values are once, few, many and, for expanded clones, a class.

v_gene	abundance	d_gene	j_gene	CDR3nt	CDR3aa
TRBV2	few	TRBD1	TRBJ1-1	TGTGCCAGCAGTCGACAGGGGAGGAACACTGAAGCTTTCTTT	CASSRQGRNTEAFF
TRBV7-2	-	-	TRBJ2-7	TGTGCCAGCAGCTTGGTTCCGGACACTTCCTACGAGCAGTACTTC	CASSLVPDTSYEQYF
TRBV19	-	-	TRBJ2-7	TGTGCCAGTAGCATGGGCGCCGGGAGCTCCTACGAGCAGTACTTC	CASSMGAGSSYEQYF
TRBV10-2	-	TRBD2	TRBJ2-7	TGCGCCAGCATGGGACTAGCGGGAGGATATTACGAGCAGTACTTC	CASMGLAGGYYEQYF
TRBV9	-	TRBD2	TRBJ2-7	TGTGCCAGCAGCGTCTGGGGGACTAGGTACGACGAGCAGTACTTC	CASSVWGTRYDEQYF
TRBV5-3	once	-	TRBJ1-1	TGTGCCAGAAGCTTGGCCCTCCTCAAGGGGTACACTGAAGCTTTCTTT	CARSLALLKGYTEAFF
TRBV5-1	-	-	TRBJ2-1	TGCGCCAGCAGCGCTGCGGACTCAACCTCTGAGCAGTTCTTC	CASSAADSTSEQFF
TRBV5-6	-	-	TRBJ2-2	TGTGCCAGCAGCTCCCAGGCCGCAGGGTCCGGGGAGCTGTTTTTT	CASSSQAAGSGELFF
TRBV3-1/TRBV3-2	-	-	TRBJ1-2	TGTGCCAGCAGGGAAGGACTCCCCCCCTATGGCTACACCTTC	CASREGLPPYGYTF
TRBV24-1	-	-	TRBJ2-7	TGTGCCACCCAATTACAGCTTAAGGTGGGCTACGAGCAGTACTTC	CATQLQLKVGYEQYF
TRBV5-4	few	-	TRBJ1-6	TGTGCCAGCAGCGTAGGGGCTCAAGGGATCGGTTCACCCCTCCACTTT	CASSVGAQGIGSPLHF
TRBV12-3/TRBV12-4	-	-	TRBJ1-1	TGTGCCACCCGGAGGGGGAACACTGAAGCTTTCTTT	CATRRGNTEAFF
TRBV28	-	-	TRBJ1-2	TGTGCCAGCAGTGGGGTCCGGGCACGGAGAACACTCGCGGGCTATGGCTACACCTTC	CASSGVRARRTLAGYGYTF